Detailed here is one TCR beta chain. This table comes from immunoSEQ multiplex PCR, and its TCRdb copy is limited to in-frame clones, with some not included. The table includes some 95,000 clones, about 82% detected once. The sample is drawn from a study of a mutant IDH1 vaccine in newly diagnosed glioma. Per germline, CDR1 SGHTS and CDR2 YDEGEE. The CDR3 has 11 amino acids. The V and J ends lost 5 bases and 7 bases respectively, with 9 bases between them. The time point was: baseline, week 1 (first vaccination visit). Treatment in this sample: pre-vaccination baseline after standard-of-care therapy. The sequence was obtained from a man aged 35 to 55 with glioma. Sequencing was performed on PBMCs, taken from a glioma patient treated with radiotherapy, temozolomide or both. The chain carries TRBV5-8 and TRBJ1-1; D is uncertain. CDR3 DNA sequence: TGTGCCAGCAGATTTAGCGGTGAAGCTTTCTTT. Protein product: CASRFSGEAFF.